Listed below are T cell receptor beta chains from one sample, sequenced in a study of shared T cell receptors in the human thymus. The method was immunoSEQ multiplex PCR; TCRdb's version includes in-frame clones alone and lacks a portion of them. The sample yields 55,000 to 80,000 clones, about 96% seen once. The source material was thymocytes. The origin of the receptors is a human donor. Both conserved end residues are part of each CDR3. D genes are given only for firm matches. Clone sizes are given selectively: once, few, many, or a class where the clone is expanded.

size: -; J: TRBJ2-1; V: TRBV10-2; D: TRBD2; CDR3: CASRTSLSYNEQFF; DNA: TGCGCCAGCAGGACTAGCCTCTCCTACAATGAGCAGTTCTTC
size: -; J: TRBJ2-3; V: TRBV4-2; D: TRBD2; CDR3: CASSQALASTDTQYF; DNA: TGTGCCAGCAGCCAAGCACTAGCGAGCACAGATACGCAGTATTTT
size: -; J: TRBJ2-7; V: TRBV7-3; D: TRBD2; CDR3: CASSLGLAGGDEQYF; DNA: TGTGCCAGCAGCTTAGGGCTAGCGGGAGGCGACGAGCAGTACTTC
size: -; J: TRBJ2-3; V: TRBV9; D: -; CDR3: CASTPSGTDTDTQYF; DNA: TGTGCCAGCACCCCCTCCGGGACCGATACTGATACGCAGTATTTT
size: -; J: TRBJ1-2; V: TRBV5-8; D: -; CDR3: CASSLAYGYTF; DNA: TGTGCCAGCAGCTTGGCCTATGGCTACACCTTC
size: -; J: TRBJ1-1; V: TRBV6-5; D: TRBD1; CDR3: CASSYGDRGNTEAFF; DNA: TGTGCCAGCAGTTACGGGGACAGGGGGAACACTGAAGCTTTCTTT
size: -; J: TRBJ2-7; V: TRBV12-5; D: TRBD2; CDR3: CASGLPHSGAPYEQYF; DNA: TGTGCTAGTGGTTTGCCCCACAGCGGGGCCCCCTACGAGCAGTACTTC
size: -; J: TRBJ1-3; V: TRBV5-1; D: TRBD1; CDR3: CASSLACPGQDYSGNTIYF; DNA: TGCGCCAGCAGCTTGGCCTGTCCGGGACAGGATTACTCTGGAAACACCATATATTTT
size: -; J: TRBJ1-4; V: TRBV4-1; D: -; CDR3: CASSQRTKLFF; DNA: TGCGCCAGCAGCCAAAGGACAAAACTGTTTTTT
size: -; J: TRBJ2-7; V: TRBV4-2; D: TRBD1; CDR3: CASSQERRGTGDKCEQYF; DNA: TGTGCCAGCAGCCAAGAACGAAGGGGGACAGGGGATAAGTGCGAGCAGTACTTC
size: -; J: TRBJ1-2; V: TRBV7-3; D: -; CDR3: CASSATGPPEGGYTF; DNA: TGTGCCAGCAGCGCCACCGGGCCCCCTGAGGGTGGCTACACCTTC
size: -; J: TRBJ2-2; V: TRBV7-3; D: -; CDR3: CASSLRVGGDANTGELFF; DNA: TGTGCCAGCAGCCTCCGGGTGGGCGGGGACGCGAACACCGGGGAGCTGTTTTTT
size: -; J: TRBJ1-6; V: TRBV5-6; D: -; CDR3: CASSSAGGSPLHF; DNA: TGTGCCAGCAGCTCGGCTGGAGGTTCACCCCTCCACTTT
size: once; J: TRBJ1-4; V: TRBV7-6; D: -; CDR3: CASRGSLSDNEKLFF; DNA: TGTGCCAGCAGGGGGAGTTTGTCGGATAATGAAAAACTGTTTTTT
size: -; J: TRBJ2-7; V: TRBV11-3; D: -; CDR3: CASSLDKDEQYF; DNA: TGTGCCAGCAGCTTAGATAAGGACGAGCAGTACTTC
size: -; J: TRBJ1-6; V: TRBV19; D: -; CDR3: CASSSGPGPREYNSPLHF; DNA: TGTGCCAGTAGCTCCGGCCCGGGGCCCAGGGAATATAATTCACCCCTCCACTTT
size: -; J: TRBJ2-7; V: TRBV4-1; D: -; CDR3: CASSRTPTTYRYEQYF; DNA: TGCGCCAGCAGCCGTACCCCTACGACTTACAGGTACGAGCAGTACTTC
size: -; J: TRBJ2-1; V: TRBV19; D: -; CDR3: CASSIKGTPYNEQFF; DNA: TGTGCCAGTAGTATTAAGGGAACCCCCTACAATGAGCAGTTCTTC
size: -; J: TRBJ1-4; V: TRBV19; D: -; CDR3: CASSIWVRPNEKLFF; DNA: TGTGCCAGTAGTATATGGGTCAGACCGAATGAAAAACTGTTTTTT
size: -; J: TRBJ2-2; V: TRBV25-1; D: TRBD1; CDR3: CASSPPRDRNTGELFF; DNA: TGTGCCAGCAGTCCCCCCCGGGACAGGAACACCGGGGAGCTGTTTTTT
size: -; J: TRBJ2-7; V: TRBV4-1; D: TRBD1; CDR3: CASSQDRQGRHYEQYF; DNA: TGCGCCAGCAGCCAAGATAGACAGGGGAGGCACTACGAGCAGTACTTC
size: -; J: TRBJ1-2; V: TRBV10-3; D: -; CDR3: CAIISTATSRYGYTF; DNA: TGTGCCATCATCTCGACAGCCACATCCCGCTATGGCTACACCTTC
size: -; J: TRBJ1-2; V: TRBV10-1; D: -; CDR3: CASELGKAYGYTF; DNA: TGCGCCAGCGAATTGGGGAAGGCCTATGGCTACACCTTC
size: -; J: TRBJ2-3; V: TRBV6-6; D: TRBD2; CDR3: CASSQRGREYF; DNA: TGTGCCAGCAGTCAGCGGGGACGGGAGTATTTT
size: -; J: TRBJ1-6; V: TRBV4-2; D: -; CDR3: CASSQHSDNSPLHF; DNA: TGTGCCAGCAGCCAACACAGCGATAATTCACCCCTCCACTTT
size: -; J: TRBJ1-2; V: TRBV28; D: TRBD1; CDR3: CASSPTTSGQGVGGYTF; DNA: TGTGCCAGCAGTCCGACAACCTCGGGACAGGGTGTGGGTGGCTACACCTTC
size: -; J: TRBJ2-3; V: TRBV21-1; D: -; CDR3: CASSKALGGKSTDTQYF; DNA: TGTGCCAGCAGCAAAGCGTTGGGGGGGAAAAGCACAGATACGCAGTATTTT
size: -; J: TRBJ2-3; V: TRBV18; D: TRBD2; CDR3: CASSPGLAGGPTTDTQYF; DNA: TGTGCCAGCTCACCGGGACTAGCGGGGGGGCCGACCACAGATACGCAGTATTTT
size: -; J: TRBJ1-1; V: TRBV7-9; D: TRBD1; CDR3: CASSLALLTGKSNTEAFF; DNA: TGTGCCAGCAGCTTAGCGCTCTTGACAGGGAAAAGCAACACTGAAGCTTTCTTT
size: -; J: TRBJ2-1; V: TRBV20-1; D: -; CDR3: CSARVGNEQFF; DNA: TGCAGTGCTAGAGTAGGCAATGAGCAGTTCTTC
size: -; J: TRBJ2-1; V: TRBV29-1; D: -; CDR3: CSGHNGRNEQFF; DNA: TGCAGCGGGCACAACGGCCGGAATGAGCAGTTCTTC
size: -; J: TRBJ1-5; V: TRBV30; D: TRBD1; CDR3: CAWLSIGQENQPQHF; DNA: TGTGCCTGGTTATCTATTGGACAGGAAAATCAGCCCCAGCATTTT
size: -; J: TRBJ2-3; V: TRBV9; D: -; CDR3: CASSDRRDKSTDTQYF; DNA: TGTGCCAGCAGCGACCGCCGGGACAAGAGCACAGATACGCAGTATTTT
size: -; J: TRBJ1-3; V: TRBV6-1; D: -; CDR3: CASSGKYRVTFGNTIYF; DNA: TGTGCCAGCAGTGGAAAGTACAGGGTTACCTTTGGAAACACCATATATTTT
size: -; J: TRBJ2-5; V: TRBV7-9; D: TRBD1; CDR3: CASSSRTGGQETQYF; DNA: TGTGCCAGCAGCTCAAGGACAGGGGGGCAAGAGACCCAGTACTTC
size: -; J: TRBJ2-3; V: TRBV11-3; D: -; CDR3: CASAQTDTDTQYF; DNA: TGTGCCAGCGCCCAGACCGACACAGATACGCAGTATTTT
size: once; J: TRBJ1-1; V: TRBV4-1; D: -; CDR3: CASSQGEGKRTEAFF; DNA: TGCGCCAGCAGCCAAGGCGAGGGGAAACGCACTGAAGCTTTCTTT